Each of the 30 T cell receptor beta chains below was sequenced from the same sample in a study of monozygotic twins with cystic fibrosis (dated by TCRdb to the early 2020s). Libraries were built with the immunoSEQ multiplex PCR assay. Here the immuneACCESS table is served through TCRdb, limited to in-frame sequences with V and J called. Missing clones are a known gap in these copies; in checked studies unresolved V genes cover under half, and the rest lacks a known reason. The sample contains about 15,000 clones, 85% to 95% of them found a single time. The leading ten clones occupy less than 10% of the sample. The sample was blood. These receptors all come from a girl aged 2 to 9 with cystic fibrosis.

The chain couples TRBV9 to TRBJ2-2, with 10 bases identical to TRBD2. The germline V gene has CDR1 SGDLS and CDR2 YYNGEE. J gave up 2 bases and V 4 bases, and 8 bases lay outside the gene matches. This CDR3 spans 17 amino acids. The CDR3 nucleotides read TGTGCCAGCAGCACTCCAAGGACTAGCGGCAACACCGGGGAGCTGTTTTTT. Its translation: CASSTPRTSGNTGELFF. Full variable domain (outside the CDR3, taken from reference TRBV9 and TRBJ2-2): DSGVTQTPKHLITATGQRVTLRCSPRSGDLSVYWYQQSLDQGLQFLIQYYNGEERAKGNILERFSAQQFPDLHSELNLSSLELGDSALYFCASSTPRTSGNTGELFFGEGSRLTVL.

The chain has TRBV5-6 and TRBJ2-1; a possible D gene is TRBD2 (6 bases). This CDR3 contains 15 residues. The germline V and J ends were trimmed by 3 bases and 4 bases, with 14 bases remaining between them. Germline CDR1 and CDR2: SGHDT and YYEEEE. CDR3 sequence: CASSYRDSQYNEQFF. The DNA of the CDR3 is TGTGCCAGCAGCTACCGGGACTCACAGTACAATGAGCAGTTCTTC.

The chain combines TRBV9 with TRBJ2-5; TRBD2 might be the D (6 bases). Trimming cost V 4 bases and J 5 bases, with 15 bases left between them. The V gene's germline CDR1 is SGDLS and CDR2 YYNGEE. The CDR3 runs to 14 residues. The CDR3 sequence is CASSPPGLHETQYF. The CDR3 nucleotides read TGTGCCAGCAGCCCCCCGGGACTTCATGAGACCCAGTACTTC.

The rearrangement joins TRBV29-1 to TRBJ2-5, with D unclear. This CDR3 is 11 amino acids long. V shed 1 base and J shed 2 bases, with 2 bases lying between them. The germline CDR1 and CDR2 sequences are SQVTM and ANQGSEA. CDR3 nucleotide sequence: TGCAGCGTTGAAGTACAAGAGACCCAGTACTTC. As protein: CSVEVQETQYF.

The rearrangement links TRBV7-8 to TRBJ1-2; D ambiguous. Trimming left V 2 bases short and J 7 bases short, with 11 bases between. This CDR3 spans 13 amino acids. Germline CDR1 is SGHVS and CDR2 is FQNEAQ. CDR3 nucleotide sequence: TGTGCCAGCAGCTTAATGGGTTTGGGTGGCTACACCTTC. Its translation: CASSLMGLGGYTF.

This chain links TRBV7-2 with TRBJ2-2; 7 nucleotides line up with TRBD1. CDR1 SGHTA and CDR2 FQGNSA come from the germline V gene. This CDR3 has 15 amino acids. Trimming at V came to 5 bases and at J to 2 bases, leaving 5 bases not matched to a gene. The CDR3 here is CASSPDRLNTGELFF. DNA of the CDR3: TGTGCCAGCAGCCCGGACAGGCTTAACACCGGGGAGCTGTTTTTT.

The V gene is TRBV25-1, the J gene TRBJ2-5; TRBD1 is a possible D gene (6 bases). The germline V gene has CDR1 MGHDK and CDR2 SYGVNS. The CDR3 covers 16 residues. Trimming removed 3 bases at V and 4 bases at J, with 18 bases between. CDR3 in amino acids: CASSDRNRVLGETQYF. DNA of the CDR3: TGTGCCAGCAGTGATCGAAACAGGGTCTTGGGAGAGACCCAGTACTTC.

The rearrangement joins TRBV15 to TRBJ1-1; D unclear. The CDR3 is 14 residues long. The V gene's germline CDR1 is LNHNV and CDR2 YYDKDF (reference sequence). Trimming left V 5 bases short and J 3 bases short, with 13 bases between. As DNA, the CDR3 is TGTGCCACCAGCTTGTCCCCCGGCGACACTGAAGCTTTCTTT. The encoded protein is CATSLSPGDTEAFF.

The CDR3 coding sequence is TGTGCCAGCAGTCTACGAGACCGCTACGAGCAGTACTTC. It encodes CASSLRDRYEQYF. The J gene is TRBJ2-7, the V gene TRBV2, with D unresolved. V was shortened by 5 bases and J by 3 bases, with 11 bases between the two germline ends. Germline lookup yields CDR1 SNHLY and CDR2 FYNNEI. CDR3 length: 13 residues.

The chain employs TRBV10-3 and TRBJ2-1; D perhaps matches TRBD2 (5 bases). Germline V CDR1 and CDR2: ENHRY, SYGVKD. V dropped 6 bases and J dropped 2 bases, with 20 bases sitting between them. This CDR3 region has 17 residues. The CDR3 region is CAIRAPEAGLAYNEQFF. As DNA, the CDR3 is TGTGCCATCAGGGCGCCGGAGGCAGGACTGGCCTACAATGAGCAGTTCTTC.

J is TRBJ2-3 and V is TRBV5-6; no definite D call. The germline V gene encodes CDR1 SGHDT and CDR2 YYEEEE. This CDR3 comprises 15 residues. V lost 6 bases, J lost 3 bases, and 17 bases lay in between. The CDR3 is CASTWSPVRTDTQYF. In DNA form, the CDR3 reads TGTGCCAGCACCTGGAGTCCAGTTCGGACAGATACGCAGTATTTT.

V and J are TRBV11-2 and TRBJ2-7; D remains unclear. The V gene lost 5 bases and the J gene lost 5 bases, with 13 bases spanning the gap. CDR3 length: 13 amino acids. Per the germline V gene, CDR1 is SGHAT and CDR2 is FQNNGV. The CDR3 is CASSGAKPHEQYF. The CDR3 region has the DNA TGTGCCAGCAGCGGTGCGAAACCCCACGAGCAGTACTTC.

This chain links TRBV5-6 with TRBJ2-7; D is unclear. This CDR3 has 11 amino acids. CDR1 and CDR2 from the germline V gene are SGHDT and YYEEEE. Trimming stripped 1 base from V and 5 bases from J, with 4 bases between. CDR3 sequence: CASSLYNEQYF. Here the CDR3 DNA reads TGTGCCAGCAGCTTGTACAACGAGCAGTACTTC.

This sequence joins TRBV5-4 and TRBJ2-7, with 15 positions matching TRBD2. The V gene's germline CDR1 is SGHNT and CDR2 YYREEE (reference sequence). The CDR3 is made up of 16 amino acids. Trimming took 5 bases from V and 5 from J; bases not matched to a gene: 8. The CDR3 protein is CASRPGLAGGSDEQYF. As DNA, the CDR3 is TGTGCCAGCAGACCGGGACTAGCGGGAGGATCGGACGAGCAGTACTTC. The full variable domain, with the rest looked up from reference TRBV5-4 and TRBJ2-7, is ETGVTQSPTHLIKTRGQQVTLRCSSQSGHNTVSWYQQALGQGPQFIFQYYREEENGRGNFPPRFSGLQFPNYSSELNVNALELDDSALYLCASRPGLAGGSDEQYFGPGTRLTVT.

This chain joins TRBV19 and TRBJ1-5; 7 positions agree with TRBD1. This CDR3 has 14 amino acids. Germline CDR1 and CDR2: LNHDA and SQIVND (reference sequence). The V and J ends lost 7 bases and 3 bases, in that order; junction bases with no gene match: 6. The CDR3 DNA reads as TGTGCCAGTATTCCGGGACAGAACAATCAGCCCCAGCATTTT. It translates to CASIPGQNNQPQHF.

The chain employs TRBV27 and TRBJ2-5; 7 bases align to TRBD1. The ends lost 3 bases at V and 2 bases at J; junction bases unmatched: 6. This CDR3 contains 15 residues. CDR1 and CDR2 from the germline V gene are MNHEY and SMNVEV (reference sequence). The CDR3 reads CASSLTGLNQETQYF. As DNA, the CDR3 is TGTGCCAGCAGTTTGACAGGGCTTAATCAAGAGACCCAGTACTTC.

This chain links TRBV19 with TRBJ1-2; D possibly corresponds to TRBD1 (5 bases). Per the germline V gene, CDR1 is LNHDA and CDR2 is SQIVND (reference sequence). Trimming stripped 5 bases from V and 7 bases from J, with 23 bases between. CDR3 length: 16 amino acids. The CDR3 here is CASSYRVGRVPSGYTF. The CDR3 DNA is TGTGCCAGTAGTTATCGGGTAGGCAGGGTTCCCTCTGGCTACACCTTC.

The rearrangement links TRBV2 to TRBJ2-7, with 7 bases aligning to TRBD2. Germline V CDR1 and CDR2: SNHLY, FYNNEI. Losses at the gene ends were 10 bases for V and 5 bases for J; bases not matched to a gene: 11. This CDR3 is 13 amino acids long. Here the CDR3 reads CATAWGTTDEQYF. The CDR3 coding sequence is TGTGCCACCGCGTGGGGGACTACTGACGAGCAGTACTTC.

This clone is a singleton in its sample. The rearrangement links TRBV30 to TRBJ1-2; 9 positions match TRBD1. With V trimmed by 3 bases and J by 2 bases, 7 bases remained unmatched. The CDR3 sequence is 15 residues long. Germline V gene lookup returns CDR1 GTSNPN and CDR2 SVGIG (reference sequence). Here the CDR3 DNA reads TGTGCCTGGAGCCCCGGGACAGGGATAAACTATGGCTACACCTTC. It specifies CAWSPGTGINYGYTF.

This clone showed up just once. The CDR3 sequence is CASSLLGSGNTIYF. CDR3 DNA sequence: TGCGCCAGCAGCTTGCTAGGCTCTGGAAACACCATATATTTT. The chain carries TRBV5-1 and TRBJ1-3, with unresolved D. The CDR3 runs 14 residues. V was cut by 1 base and J by 0 bases, with 5 bases left in between. Germline CDR1 is SGHRS and CDR2 is YFSETQ.

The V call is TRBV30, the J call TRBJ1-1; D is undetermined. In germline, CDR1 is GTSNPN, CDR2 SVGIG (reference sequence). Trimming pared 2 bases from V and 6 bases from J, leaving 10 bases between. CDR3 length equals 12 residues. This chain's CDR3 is CAWSRGLPEAFF. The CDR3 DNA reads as TGTGCCTGGAGTCGAGGTCTCCCTGAAGCTTTCTTT.

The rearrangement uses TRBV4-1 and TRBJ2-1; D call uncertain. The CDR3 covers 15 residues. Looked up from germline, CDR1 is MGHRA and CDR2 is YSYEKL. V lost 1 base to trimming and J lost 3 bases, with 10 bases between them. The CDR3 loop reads CASSQGERDYNEQFF. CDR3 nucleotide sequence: TGCGCCAGCAGCCAAGGTGAAAGGGACTACAATGAGCAGTTCTTC.

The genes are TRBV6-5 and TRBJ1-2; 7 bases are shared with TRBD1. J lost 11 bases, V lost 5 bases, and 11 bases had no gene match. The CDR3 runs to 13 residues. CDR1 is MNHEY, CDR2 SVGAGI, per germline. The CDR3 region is CASSLTLDRVYTF. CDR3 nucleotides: TGTGCCAGCAGTCTGACCCTCGACAGGGTTTACACCTTC.

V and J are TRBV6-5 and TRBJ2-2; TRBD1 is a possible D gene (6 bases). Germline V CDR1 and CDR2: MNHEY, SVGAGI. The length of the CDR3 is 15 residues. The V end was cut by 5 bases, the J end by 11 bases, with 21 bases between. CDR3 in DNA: TGTGCCAGCAGTCCGGCCGGGACACCGGAGCTCGAGCTGTTTTTT. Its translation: CASSPAGTPELELFF.

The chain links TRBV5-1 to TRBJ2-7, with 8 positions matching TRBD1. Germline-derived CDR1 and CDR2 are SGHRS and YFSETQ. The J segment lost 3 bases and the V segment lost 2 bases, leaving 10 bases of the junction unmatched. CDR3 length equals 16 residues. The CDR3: CASSLIGTGEYYEQYF. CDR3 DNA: TGCGCCAGCAGCTTAATTGGGACAGGTGAATACTACGAGCAGTACTTC.

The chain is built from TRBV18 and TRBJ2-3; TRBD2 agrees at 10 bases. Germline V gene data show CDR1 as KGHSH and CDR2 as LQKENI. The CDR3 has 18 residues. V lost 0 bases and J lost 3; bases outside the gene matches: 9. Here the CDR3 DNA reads TGTGCCAGCTCACCACCAGCGGGAGGGTCGGTGGATACAGATACGCAGTATTTT. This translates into CASSPPAGGSVDTDTQYF.

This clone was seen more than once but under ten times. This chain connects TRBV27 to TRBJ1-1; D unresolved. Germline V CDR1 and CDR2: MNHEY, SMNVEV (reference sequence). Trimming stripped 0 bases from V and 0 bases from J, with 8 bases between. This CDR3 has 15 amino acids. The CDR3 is CASSLSTYLNTEAFF. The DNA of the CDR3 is TGTGCCAGCAGTTTATCGACATATTTGAACACTGAAGCTTTCTTT.

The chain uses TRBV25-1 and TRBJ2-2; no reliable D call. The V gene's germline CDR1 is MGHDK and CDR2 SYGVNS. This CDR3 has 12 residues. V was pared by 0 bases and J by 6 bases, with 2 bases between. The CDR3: CASSEYPGELFF. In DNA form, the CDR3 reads TGTGCCAGCAGTGAATATCCCGGGGAGCTGTTTTTT.

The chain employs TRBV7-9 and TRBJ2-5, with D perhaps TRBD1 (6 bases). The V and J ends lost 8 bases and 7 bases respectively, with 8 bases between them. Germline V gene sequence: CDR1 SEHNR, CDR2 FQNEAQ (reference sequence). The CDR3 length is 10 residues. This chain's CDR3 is CASGGGTQYF. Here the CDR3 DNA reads TGTGCCAGCGGGGGCGGGACCCAGTACTTC. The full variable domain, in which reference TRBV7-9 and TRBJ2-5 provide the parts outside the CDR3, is DTGVSQNPRHKITKRGQNVTFRCDPISEHNRLYWYRQTLGQGPEFLTYFQNEAQLEKSRLLSDRFSAERPKGSFSTLEIQRTEQGDSAMYLCASGGGTQYFGPGTRLLVL.

The CDR3 region has the DNA TGTGCCAGCAGTTTCGGGACAGGGGTGTACGAGCAGTACTTC. It translates to CASSFGTGVYEQYF. The chain couples TRBV27 to TRBJ2-7; 10 bases agree with TRBD1. CDR1 and CDR2 from the germline V gene are MNHEY and SMNVEV (reference sequence). This CDR3 has 14 residues. J was trimmed by 4 bases and V by 3 bases; bases with no gene match: 3.